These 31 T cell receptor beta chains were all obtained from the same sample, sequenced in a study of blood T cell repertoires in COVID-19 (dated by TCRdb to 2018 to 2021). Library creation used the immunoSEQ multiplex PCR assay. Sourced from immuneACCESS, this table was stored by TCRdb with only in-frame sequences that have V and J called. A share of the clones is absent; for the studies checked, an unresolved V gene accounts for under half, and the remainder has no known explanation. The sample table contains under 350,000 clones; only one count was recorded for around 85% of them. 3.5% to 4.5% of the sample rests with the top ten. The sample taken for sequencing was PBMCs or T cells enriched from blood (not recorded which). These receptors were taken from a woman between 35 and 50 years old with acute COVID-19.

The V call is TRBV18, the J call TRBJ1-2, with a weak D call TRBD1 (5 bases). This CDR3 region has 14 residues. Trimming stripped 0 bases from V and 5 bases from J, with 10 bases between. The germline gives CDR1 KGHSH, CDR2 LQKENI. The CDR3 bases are TGTGCCAGCTCACCACCAGCAGGGTCTTATGGCTACACCTTC. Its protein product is CASSPPAGSYGYTF.

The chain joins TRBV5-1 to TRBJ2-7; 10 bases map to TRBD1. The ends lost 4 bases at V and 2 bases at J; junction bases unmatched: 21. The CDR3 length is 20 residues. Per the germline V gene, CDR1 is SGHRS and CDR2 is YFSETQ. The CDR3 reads CASSLRDMGQGSIGAYEQYF. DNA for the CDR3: TGCGCCAGCAGCCTAAGGGATATGGGACAGGGGAGTATTGGGGCCTACGAGCAGTACTTC.

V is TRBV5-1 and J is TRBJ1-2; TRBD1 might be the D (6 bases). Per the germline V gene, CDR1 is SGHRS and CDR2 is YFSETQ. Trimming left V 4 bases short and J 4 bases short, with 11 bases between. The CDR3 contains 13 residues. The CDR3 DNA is TGCGCCAGCAGCCTCCCGGACAGCTATGGCTACACCTTC. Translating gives CASSLPDSYGYTF.

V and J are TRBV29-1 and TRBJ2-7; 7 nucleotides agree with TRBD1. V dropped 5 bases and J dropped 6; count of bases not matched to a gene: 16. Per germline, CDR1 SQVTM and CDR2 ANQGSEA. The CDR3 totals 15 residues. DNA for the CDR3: TGCAGCGTTCAAGGAGGACAGGTTTCCGGCCTCGAGCAGTACTTC. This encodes CSVQGGQVSGLEQYF.

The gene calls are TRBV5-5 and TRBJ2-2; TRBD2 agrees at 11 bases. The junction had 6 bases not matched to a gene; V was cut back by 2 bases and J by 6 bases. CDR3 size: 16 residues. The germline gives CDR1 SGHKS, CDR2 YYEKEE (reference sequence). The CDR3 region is CASSLRLAGSSGELFF. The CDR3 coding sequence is TGTGCCAGCAGCTTACGACTAGCGGGATCTTCCGGGGAGCTGTTTTTT.

CDR3 sequence reads: CASTPTGTEHQPQHF. In DNA form, the CDR3 reads TGTGCCAGTACCCCTACCGGGACAGAGCATCAGCCCCAGCATTTT. V usage is TRBV19 and J usage is TRBJ1-5; 7 bases line up with TRBD1. The CDR3 has 15 amino acids. V lost 7 bases, J lost 5 bases, and 11 bases stayed unmatched. Germline assignment: CDR1 LNHDA and CDR2 SQIVND (reference sequence).

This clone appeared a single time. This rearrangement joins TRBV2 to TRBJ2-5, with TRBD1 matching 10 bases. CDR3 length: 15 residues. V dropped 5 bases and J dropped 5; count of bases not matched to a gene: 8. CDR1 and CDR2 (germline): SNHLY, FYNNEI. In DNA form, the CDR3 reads TGTGCCAGCAGTAAAGACAGGGGGCGCAGGGAGACCCAGTACTTC. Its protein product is CASSKDRGRRETQYF.

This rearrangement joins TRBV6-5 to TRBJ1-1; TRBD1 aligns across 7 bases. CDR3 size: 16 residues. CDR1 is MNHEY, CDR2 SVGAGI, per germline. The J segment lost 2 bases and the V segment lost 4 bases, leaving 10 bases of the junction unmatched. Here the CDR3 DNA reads TGTGCCAGCAGTTTCGAGTGGACAGGCATAAACACTGAAGCTTTCTTT. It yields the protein CASSFEWTGINTEAFF.

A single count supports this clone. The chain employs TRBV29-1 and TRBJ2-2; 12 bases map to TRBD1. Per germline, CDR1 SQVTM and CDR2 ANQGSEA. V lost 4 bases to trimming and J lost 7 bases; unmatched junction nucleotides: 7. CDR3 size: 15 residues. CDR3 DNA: TGCAGCGTTGCCGGGGACAGGGGGCTCGGCGGGGAGCTGTTTTTT. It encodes CSVAGDRGLGGELFF.

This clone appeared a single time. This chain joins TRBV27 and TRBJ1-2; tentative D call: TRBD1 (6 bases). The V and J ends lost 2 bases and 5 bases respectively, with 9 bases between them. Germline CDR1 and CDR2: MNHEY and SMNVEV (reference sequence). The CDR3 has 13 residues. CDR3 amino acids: CASSLGTGYGYTF. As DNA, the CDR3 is TGTGCCAGCAGTTTAGGCACAGGGTATGGCTACACCTTC.

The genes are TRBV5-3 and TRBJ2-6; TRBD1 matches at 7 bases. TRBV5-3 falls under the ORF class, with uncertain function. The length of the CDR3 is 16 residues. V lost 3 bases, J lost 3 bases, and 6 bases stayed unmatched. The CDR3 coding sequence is TGTGCCAGAAGCTGTACGACAGGGAGTGGGGCCAACGTCCTGACTTTC. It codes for CARSCTTGSGANVLTF.

The DNA for the CDR3 is TGTGCCAGCAGTTTATGGGACAGGGCATATGGCTACACCTTC. Translating it yields CASSLWDRAYGYTF. The chain carries TRBV28 and TRBJ1-2; 8 nucleotides agree with TRBD1. Germline-derived CDR1 and CDR2 are MDHEN and SYDVKM. V gave up 0 bases and J gave up 5 bases; unmatched junction bases: 2. The CDR3 is 14 residues long.

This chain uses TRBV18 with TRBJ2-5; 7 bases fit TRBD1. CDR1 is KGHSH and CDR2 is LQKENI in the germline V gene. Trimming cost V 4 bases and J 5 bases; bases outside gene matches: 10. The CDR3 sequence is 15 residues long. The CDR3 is CASSRDRDFGETQYF. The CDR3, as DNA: TGTGCCAGCTCACGTGACAGGGATTTCGGCGAGACCCAGTACTTC. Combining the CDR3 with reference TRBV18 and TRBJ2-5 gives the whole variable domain NAGVMQNPRHLVRRRGQEARLRCSPMKGHSHVYWYRQLPEEGLKFMVYLQKENIIDESGMPKERFSAEFPKEGPSILRIQQVVRGDSAAYFCASSRDRDFGETQYFGPGTRLLVL.

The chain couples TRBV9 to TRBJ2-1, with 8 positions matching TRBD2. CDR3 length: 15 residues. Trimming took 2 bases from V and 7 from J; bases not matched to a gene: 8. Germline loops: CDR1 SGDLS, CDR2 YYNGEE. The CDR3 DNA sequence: TGTGCCAGCAGCGTTAGCGGGACCCAGGGGAATGAGCAGTTCTTC. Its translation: CASSVSGTQGNEQFF.

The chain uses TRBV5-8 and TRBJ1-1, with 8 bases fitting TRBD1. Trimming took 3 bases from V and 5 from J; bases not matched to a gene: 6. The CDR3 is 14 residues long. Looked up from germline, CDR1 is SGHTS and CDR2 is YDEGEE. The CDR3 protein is CASSSRTGRTEAFF. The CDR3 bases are TGTGCCAGCAGCTCCCGGACAGGGAGGACTGAAGCTTTCTTT.

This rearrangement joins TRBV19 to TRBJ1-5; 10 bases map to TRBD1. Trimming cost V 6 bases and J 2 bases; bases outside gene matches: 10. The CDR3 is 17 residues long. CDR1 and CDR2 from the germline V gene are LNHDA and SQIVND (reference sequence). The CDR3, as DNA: TGTGCCAGTAGGACCGGGACAGGGGTCAAGGGCAATCAGCCCCAGCATTTT. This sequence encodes CASRTGTGVKGNQPQHF.

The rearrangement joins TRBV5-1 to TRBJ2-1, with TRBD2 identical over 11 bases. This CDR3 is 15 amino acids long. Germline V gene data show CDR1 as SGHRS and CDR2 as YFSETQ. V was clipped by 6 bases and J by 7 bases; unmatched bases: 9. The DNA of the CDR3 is TGCGCCAGCAAGACTACTAGCGGGGGTGAGAATGAGCAGTTCTTC. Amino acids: CASKTTSGGENEQFF.

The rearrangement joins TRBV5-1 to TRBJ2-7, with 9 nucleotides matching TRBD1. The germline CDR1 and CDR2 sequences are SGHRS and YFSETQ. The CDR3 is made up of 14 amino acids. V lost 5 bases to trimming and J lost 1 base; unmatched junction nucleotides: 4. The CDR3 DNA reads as TGCGCCAGCAGTCATGGACAGGGGTCCTACGAGCAGTACTTC. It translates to CASSHGQGSYEQYF.

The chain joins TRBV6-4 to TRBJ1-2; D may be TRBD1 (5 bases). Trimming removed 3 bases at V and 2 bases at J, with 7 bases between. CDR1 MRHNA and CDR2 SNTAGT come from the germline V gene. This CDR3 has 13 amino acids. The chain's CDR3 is CASSEGENYGYTF. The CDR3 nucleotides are TGTGCCAGCAGTGAAGGGGAAAACTATGGCTACACCTTC.

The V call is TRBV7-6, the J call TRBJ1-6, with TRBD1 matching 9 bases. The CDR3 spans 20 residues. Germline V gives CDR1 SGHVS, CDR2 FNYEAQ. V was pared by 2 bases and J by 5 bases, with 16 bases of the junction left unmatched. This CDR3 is CASSLKLAAGTGIHNSPLHF. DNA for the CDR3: TGTGCCAGCAGCTTAAAATTGGCGGCCGGGACAGGGATTCATAATTCACCCCTCCACTTT.

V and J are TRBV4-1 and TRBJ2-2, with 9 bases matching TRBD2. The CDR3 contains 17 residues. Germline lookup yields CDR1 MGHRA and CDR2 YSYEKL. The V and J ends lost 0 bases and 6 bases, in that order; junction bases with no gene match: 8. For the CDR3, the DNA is TGCGCCAGCAGCCAAGAAGGAGTAGCGGGAGCCCCCGGGGAGCTGTTTTTT. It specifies CASSQEGVAGAPGELFF.

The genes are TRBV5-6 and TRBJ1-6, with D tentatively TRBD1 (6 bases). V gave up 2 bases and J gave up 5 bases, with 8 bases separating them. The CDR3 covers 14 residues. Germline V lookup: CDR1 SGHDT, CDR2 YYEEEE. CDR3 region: CASSFRGHNSPLHF. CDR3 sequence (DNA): TGTGCCAGCAGCTTCAGGGGTCATAATTCACCCCTCCACTTT.

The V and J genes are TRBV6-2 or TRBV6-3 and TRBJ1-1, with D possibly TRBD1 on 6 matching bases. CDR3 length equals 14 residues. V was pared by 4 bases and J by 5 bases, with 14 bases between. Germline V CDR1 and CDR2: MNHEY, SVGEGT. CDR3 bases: TGTGCCAGCAGTTCCGGACAGAAACCGACTGAAGCTTTCTTT. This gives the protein CASSSGQKPTEAFF.

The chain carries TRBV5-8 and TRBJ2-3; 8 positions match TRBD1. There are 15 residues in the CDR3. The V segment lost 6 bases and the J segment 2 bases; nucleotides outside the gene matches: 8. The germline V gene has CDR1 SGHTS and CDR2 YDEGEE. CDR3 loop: CASIMTGAPTDTQYF. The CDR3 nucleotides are TGTGCCAGCATAATGACAGGGGCGCCCACAGATACGCAGTATTTT.

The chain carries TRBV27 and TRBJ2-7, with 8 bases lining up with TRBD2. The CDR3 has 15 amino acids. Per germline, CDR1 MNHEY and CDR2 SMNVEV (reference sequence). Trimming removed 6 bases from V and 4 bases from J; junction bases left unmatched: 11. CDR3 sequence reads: CASSPLSGSAYEQYF. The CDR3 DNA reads TGTGCCAGCAGCCCTCTAAGCGGGAGTGCTTACGAGCAGTACTTC.

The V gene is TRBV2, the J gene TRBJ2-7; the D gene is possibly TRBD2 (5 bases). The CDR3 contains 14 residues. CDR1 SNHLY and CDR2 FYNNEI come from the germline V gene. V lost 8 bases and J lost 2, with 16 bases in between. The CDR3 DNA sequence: TGTGCCAGCGAGGCAACTAGACGCGCCTACGAGCAGTACTTC. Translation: CASEATRRAYEQYF.

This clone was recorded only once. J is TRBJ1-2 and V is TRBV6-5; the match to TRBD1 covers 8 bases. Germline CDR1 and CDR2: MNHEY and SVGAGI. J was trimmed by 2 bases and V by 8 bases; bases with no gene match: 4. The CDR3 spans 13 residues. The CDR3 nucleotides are TGTGCCAGCGCCTACAGGGGGAACTATGGCTACACCTTC. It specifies CASAYRGNYGYTF.

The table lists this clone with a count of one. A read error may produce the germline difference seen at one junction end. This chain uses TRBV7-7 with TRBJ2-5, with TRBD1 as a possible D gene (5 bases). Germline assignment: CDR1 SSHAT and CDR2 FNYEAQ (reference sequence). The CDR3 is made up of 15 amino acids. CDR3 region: CASSSIPGPGETQYF. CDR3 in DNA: TGTGCTAGCAGCTCCATACCAGGGCCAGGGGAGACCCAGTACTTC.

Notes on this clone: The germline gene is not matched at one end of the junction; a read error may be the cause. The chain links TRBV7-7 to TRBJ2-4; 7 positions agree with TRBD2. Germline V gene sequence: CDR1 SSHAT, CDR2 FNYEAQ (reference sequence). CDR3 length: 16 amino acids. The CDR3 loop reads CASRARGPGGRNIQYF. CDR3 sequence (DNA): TGTGCTAGCAGGGCTCGAGGGCCGGGAGGTAGGAACATTCAGTACTTC.

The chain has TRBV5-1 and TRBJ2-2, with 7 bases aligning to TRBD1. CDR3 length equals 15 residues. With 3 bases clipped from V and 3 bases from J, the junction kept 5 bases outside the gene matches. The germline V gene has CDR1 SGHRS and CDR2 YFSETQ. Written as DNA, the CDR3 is TGCGCCAGCAGCTCTGGACAGGTGGACACCGGGGAGCTGTTTTTT. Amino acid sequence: CASSSGQVDTGELFF.

CDR3 region: CASSVGPRQGNSPLHF. The CDR3 DNA sequence: TGTGCCAGCAGCGTAGGGCCGCGCCAGGGGAATTCACCCCTCCACTTT. The rearrangement links TRBV9 to TRBJ1-6, with D tentatively TRBD1 (6 bases). This CDR3 is 16 amino acids long. V lost 0 bases and J 7 bases, leaving 14 bases between the germline ends. Germline V CDR1 and CDR2: SGDLS, YYNGEE. Looking up the rest from reference TRBV9 and TRBJ1-6 gives the full variable domain: DSGVTQTPKHLITATGQRVTLRCSPRSGDLSVYWYQQSLDQGLQFLIQYYNGEERAKGNILERFSAQQFPDLHSELNLSSLELGDSALYFCASSVGPRQGNSPLHFGNGTRLTVT.